This paragraph reports one T cell receptor beta chain. The antigen is unknown. This record comes from a study of shared clonotypes between healthy human individuals. Study-wide points: Sequencing of the sorted subsets was shown by rarefaction to be incomplete despite large depth. Unshared clonotypes carried lower generation probabilities than those common to all four donors. The study generally estimated greater richness for naive than memory subsets.

Participating donors were healthy, HIV-negative adults free of recent acute infections or vaccinations. Generated by immunoSEQ multiplex PCR, the TCRdb table keeps only in-frame clones and is missing some. The sample records more than 2,000,000 clones, 85% to 95% being singletons. The ends were cut back, 6 bases at V and 3 bases at J, with 14 bases in the middle. This CDR3 spans 14 amino acids. Germline V gene sequence: CDR1 MNHEY, CDR2 SVGAGI. The chain combines TRBV6-5 with TRBJ1-1; D is possibly TRBD1 (6 bases). The TCR originated in a young man in good health. Some clones in this sample may be carry-over from other donors' samples. Material: naive CD4+ T cells from PBMCs. Indicated subset: CD45RA+ positively selected. The CDR3 nucleotides read TGTGCCAGCAGACCAACAGGGTATCACACTGAAGCTTTCTTT. The encoded protein is CASRPTGYHTEAFF.